This TCR beta chain came from a study of metastatic and nonmetastatic thyroid tumors. Across the whole study: Thyroid patients, malignant and benign, had repertoires compared across blood and tumor or nodule tissue. Overall study findings and caveats: In both blood and tumor samples, TCR beta diversity was reported significantly higher for malignant than benign nodules.

Germline CDR1 DFQATT, CDR2 SNEGSKA (reference sequence). The CDR3 is 13 residues long. With 3 bases clipped from V and 4 bases from J, the junction kept 6 bases outside the gene matches. This clone was detected many times. Its antigen is not known. Per the original data handling: The authors used CDR3 differences across clinicopathological groups to build a distant-metastasis classifier for papillary thyroid cancer. From the PCR reads, TCRdb re-called clones with MiXCR. The V and J calls reflect TCRdb's pipeline rather than the authors' work. Altogether 25,000 to 30,000 clones are present, approximately 3.7% being singletons, with the ten largest covering under 4%. Until they underwent thyroid surgery, no patient had received any treatment.

The TCR sequence derives from a male donor with papillary thyroid cancer or a benign thyroid nodule (not recorded which). Some clones in this sample may be carry-over from other donors' samples. The chain joins TRBV20-1 to TRBJ2-7, with 7 nucleotides matching TRBD2. Sequenced sample: blood. Here the CDR3 reads CSARATSRYEQYF. The CDR3 DNA is TGCAGTGCTAGGGCGACTAGCAGGTACGAGCAGTACTTC.